This TCR beta chain is drawn from a study of blood T cells in healthy people across ages. Findings and limits, study-wide: Observed TCR beta diversity per million T cells went down as age went up. This fall followed a roughly linear course with age.

Around 10 milliliters of peripheral blood were drawn from each donor. It was with a sample-barcoded 5' primer and a J-beta primer mix that a second PCR of roughly 7 to 12 cycles was run. A template-switch adaptor containing 12 random nucleotides labeled each cDNA molecule. MiXCR was run by TCRdb on the 5' RACE reads, yielding one entry per CDR3 protein. The sample lists under 850,000 distinct CDR3 sequences, roughly 35% occurring once. This clonotype was detected many times. The target antigen is unknown. This sequence originates from a man younger than 35 in good health. The source material was blood.

In nucleotides, the CDR3 is TGTGCCAGCAGTCCCGAGTTACTGGGCGAGCAGTACTTC. Its protein is CASSPELLGEQYF. The genes are TRBV2 and TRBJ2-7; D unclear. Trimming pared 5 bases from V and 6 bases from J, leaving 14 bases between. The germline V gene has CDR1 SNHLY and CDR2 FYNNEI. This CDR3 comprises 13 residues.